The sequence of this T cell receptor (beta chain) was determined in a study of radiation and T cells in renal cell carcinoma. Noted time point: blood 4 weeks post-SBRT, at nephrectomy. Treatment in this sample: 15 Gy SBRT to primary tumor, nephrectomy 4 weeks later. Blood was sampled at baseline, 2 weeks and 4 weeks after SBRT. Clones were sequenced by immunoSEQ multiplex PCR, and TCRdb holds only the in-frame ones, with some missing. Among under 100,000 clones, 85% were seen once, and the ten largest hold around 9.1%. The sequence was obtained from a man aged 45-65 years with renal cell carcinoma. Sequences were derived from blood, sampled from a patient whose treatment included radiotherapy and nephrectomy.

The CDR3 DNA reads TGTGCCAGCAGCTTGGAGGGGGGGAGGAACACTGAAGCTTTCTTT. Translated: CASSLEGGRNTEAFF. V and J are TRBV5-4 and TRBJ1-1, with TRBD1 as a possible D gene (6 bases). CDR3 length: 15 amino acids. The V gene's germline CDR1 is SGHNT and CDR2 YYREEE (reference sequence). Deletions cut 0 bases from V and 1 base from J, with 10 bases between.